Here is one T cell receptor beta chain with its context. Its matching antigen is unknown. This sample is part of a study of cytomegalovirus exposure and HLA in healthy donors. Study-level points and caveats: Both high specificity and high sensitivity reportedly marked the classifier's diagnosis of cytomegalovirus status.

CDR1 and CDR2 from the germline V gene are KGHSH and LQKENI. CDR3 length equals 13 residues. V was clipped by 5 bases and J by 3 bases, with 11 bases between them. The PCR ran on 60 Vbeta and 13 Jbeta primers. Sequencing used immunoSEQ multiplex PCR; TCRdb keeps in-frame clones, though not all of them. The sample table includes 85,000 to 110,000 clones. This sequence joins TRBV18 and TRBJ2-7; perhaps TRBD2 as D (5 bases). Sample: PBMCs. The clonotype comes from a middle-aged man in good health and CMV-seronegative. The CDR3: CASSAGINYEQYF. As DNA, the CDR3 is TGTGCCAGCTCAGCCGGGATCAACTACGAGCAGTACTTC.